Listed below are T cell receptor beta chains from one sample, sequenced in a study of blood T cells in healthy people across ages. TCRdb ran MiXCR on the 5' RACE reads and lists one entry per CDR3 protein. The table has 600,000 to 650,000 distinct CDR3 sequences, under 70% seen once. Sequenced input: blood. The receptors stem from a man in his sixties in good health. Each CDR3 is given without its conserved first and last residue. The order of the fields is CDR3 length, J gene, clone size, V gene, CDR3 protein. Rows may omit the clone size; those that give it use once, few, many or a size class.

CDR3 length: 12; J gene: TRBJ2-5; clone size: -; V gene: TRBV14; CDR3 protein: ASSQRGVGETQY
CDR3 length: 12; J gene: TRBJ2-5; clone size: -; V gene: TRBV6-5; CDR3 protein: ASRPGQPYNEQY
CDR3 length: 12; J gene: TRBJ1-1; clone size: -; V gene: TRBV29-1; CDR3 protein: SVLIGTVNTEAF
CDR3 length: 11; J gene: TRBJ2-1; clone size: -; V gene: TRBV9; CDR3 protein: ASSVRGRGEQF
CDR3 length: 11; J gene: TRBJ1-1; clone size: -; V gene: TRBV15; CDR3 protein: ATSSAERREAF
CDR3 length: 13; J gene: -; clone size: -; V gene: TRBV5-5; CDR3 protein: ASSPGLAGRDEQY
CDR3 length: 14; J gene: TRBJ1-6; clone size: -; V gene: TRBV6-4; CDR3 protein: ASKKDPATHNSPLH
CDR3 length: 14; J gene: TRBJ2-1; clone size: once; V gene: TRBV20-1; CDR3 protein: SARDLGGGASDEQF
CDR3 length: 12; J gene: TRBJ1-5; clone size: -; V gene: TRBV7-2; CDR3 protein: ASSPGMGNQPQH
CDR3 length: 13; J gene: TRBJ2-1; clone size: -; V gene: TRBV9; CDR3 protein: ASSVDQFSYNEQF
CDR3 length: 12; J gene: TRBJ2-7; clone size: once; V gene: TRBV13; CDR3 protein: ASSPGGRGHEQY
CDR3 length: 11; J gene: TRBJ2-1; clone size: -; V gene: TRBV3-1; CDR3 protein: ASSNLDPNEQF
CDR3 length: 11; J gene: TRBJ2-1; clone size: -; V gene: TRBV24-1; CDR3 protein: ATSTQRGNEQF
CDR3 length: 11; J gene: TRBJ2-7; clone size: -; V gene: TRBV18; CDR3 protein: ASSPHRDFEQY
CDR3 length: 15; J gene: TRBJ1-2; clone size: -; V gene: TRBV12-3/TRBV12-4; CDR3 protein: ASSLAGRGQGPNGYT
CDR3 length: 12; J gene: TRBJ2-1; clone size: -; V gene: TRBV5-1; CDR3 protein: ASSLDRETNEQF
CDR3 length: 11; J gene: TRBJ2-1; clone size: -; V gene: TRBV6-5; CDR3 protein: ASSSPLGNEQF
CDR3 length: 10; J gene: TRBJ1-5; clone size: -; V gene: TRBV6-1; CDR3 protein: ASSEGNQPQH
CDR3 length: 13; J gene: TRBJ2-7; clone size: -; V gene: TRBV29-1; CDR3 protein: SVEGGQVSSYEQY
CDR3 length: 12; J gene: TRBJ1-2; clone size: few; V gene: TRBV20-1; CDR3 protein: SASVGELGYGYT